The 9 T cell receptor beta chains presented below share a single source sample, sequenced in a study of glioma-infiltrating T cells. The iRepertoire nested amplicon-rescue multiplex PCR amplified TCR alpha and beta CDR3s from RNA. TCRdb processed the multiplex PCR reads anew with MiXCR; each CDR3 protein has one entry. The sample comprises 100,000 to 150,000 distinct CDR3 sequences, under 25% of which are singletons, and 25% to 30% rests with the top ten. Specimen: glioma tissue, nonneoplastic brain tissue, or PBMCs (not recorded which). The receptors were gathered from a human donor with low-grade glioma or glioblastoma, undergoing nonglioma brain surgery, or in good health (not recorded which).

This chain uses TRBV13 with TRBJ1-4, with TRBD1 matching over 9 bases. With 5 bases clipped from V and 10 bases from J, the junction kept 11 bases outside the gene matches. The germline gives CDR1 PRHDT, CDR2 FYEKMQ (reference sequence). This CDR3 spans 15 amino acids. CDR3 nucleotides: TGTGCCAGCAGCGCGGGACAGGGACGCGCCGTAAAACTGTTTTTT. Translated, it gives CASSAGQGRAVKLFF. The full variable domain, rest sourced from reference TRBV13 and TRBJ1-4, is AAGVIQSPRHLIKEKRETATLKCYPIPRHDTVYWYQQGPGQDPQFLISFYEKMQSDKGSIPDRFSAQQFSDYHSELNMSSLELGDSALYFCASSAGQGRAVKLFFGSGTQLSVL.

This clonotype appeared a few times. The J gene is TRBJ1-1, the V gene TRBV7-2; 7 bases line up with TRBD1. With 3 bases clipped from V and 1 base from J, the junction kept 5 bases outside the gene matches. The CDR3 is 15 residues long. CDR1 is SGHTA, CDR2 FQGNSA, per germline. CDR3 residues: CASSFSGTENTEAFF. The CDR3 bases are TGTGCCAGCAGCTTTTCCGGGACAGAGAACACTGAAGCTTTCTTT.

This clonotype was seen at least ten times. The chain employs TRBV20-1 and TRBJ1-1; a possible D gene is TRBD1 (5 bases). The germline CDR1 and CDR2 sequences are DFQATT and SNEGSKA (reference sequence). The CDR3 sequence is 11 residues long. Trimming stripped 3 bases from V and 11 bases from J, with 13 bases between. The CDR3 loop is CSASRRGEAFF. Written as DNA, the CDR3 is TGCAGTGCTAGTAGGCGGGGCGAGGCTTTCTTT.

This clonotype has at least ten counts. The V gene is TRBV20-1, the J gene TRBJ1-2, with no clear D. This CDR3 contains 12 residues. The V gene's germline CDR1 is DFQATT and CDR2 SNEGSKA (reference sequence). Trimming removed 0 bases at V and 5 bases at J, with 7 bases between. The CDR3 DNA reads TGCAGTGCTAGAGATGGAGGGTATGGCTACACCTTC. It is translated as CSARDGGYGYTF.

This chain uses TRBV7-2 with TRBJ2-1, with a possible D match to TRBD2 (5 bases). The CDR3 loop spans 14 amino acids. Per germline, CDR1 SGHTA and CDR2 FQGNSA. The V end was cut by 5 bases, the J end by 5 bases, with 13 bases between. CDR3 residues: CASSRAGNNNEQFF. The CDR3 coding sequence is TGTGCCAGCAGCCGTGCGGGTAATAACAATGAGCAGTTCTTC. The variable domain in full, completed from reference TRBV7-2 and TRBJ2-1, reads GAGVSQSPSNKVTEKGKDVELRCDPISGHTALYWYRQSLGQGLEFLIYFQGNSAPDKSGLPSDRFSAERTGGSVSTLTIQRTQQEDSAVYLCASSRAGNNNEQFFGPGTRLTVL.

As to this clonotype: At one end the junction does not follow the germline gene, possibly because of a read error. The chain joins TRBV12-3 or TRBV12-4 to TRBJ1-1; D gene uncertain. The CDR3 runs 11 residues. This CDR3 reads CAGSPNTEAFF. The CDR3 bases are TGTGCCGGCAGTCCGAACACTGAAGCTTTCTTT.

The genes are TRBV19 and TRBJ1-5; 8 bases fit TRBD1. This CDR3 contains 14 residues. With 5 bases clipped from V and 4 bases from J, the junction kept 4 bases outside the gene matches. Germline V gene data show CDR1 as LNHDA and CDR2 as SQIVND (reference sequence). The CDR3 DNA follows: TGTGCCAGTAGTCTCCGGACAGGGAATCAGCCCCAGCATTTT. The encoded protein is CASSLRTGNQPQHF.

This clonotype appeared a few times. The chain joins TRBV11-1 to TRBJ2-3, with D unclear. In germline, CDR1 is SGHAT, CDR2 FQDESV (reference sequence). The CDR3 totals 12 residues. Trimming left V 0 bases short and J 14 bases short, with 12 bases between. The CDR3 loop reads CASSLAKMNRYF. For the CDR3, the DNA is TGTGCCAGCAGCTTAGCGAAAATGAATCGGTATTTT.

This clonotype was counted many times. The genes are TRBV27 and TRBJ1-3; D not resolved. Trimming took off 6 bases at V and 0 bases at J, with 12 bases between the two ends. Per germline, CDR1 MNHEY and CDR2 SMNVEV (reference sequence). The CDR3 length is 15 residues. The DNA for the CDR3 is TGTGCCAGCAGGCCTTCAGGAAACTCTGGAAACACCATATATTTT. Translated, it gives CASRPSGNSGNTIYF.